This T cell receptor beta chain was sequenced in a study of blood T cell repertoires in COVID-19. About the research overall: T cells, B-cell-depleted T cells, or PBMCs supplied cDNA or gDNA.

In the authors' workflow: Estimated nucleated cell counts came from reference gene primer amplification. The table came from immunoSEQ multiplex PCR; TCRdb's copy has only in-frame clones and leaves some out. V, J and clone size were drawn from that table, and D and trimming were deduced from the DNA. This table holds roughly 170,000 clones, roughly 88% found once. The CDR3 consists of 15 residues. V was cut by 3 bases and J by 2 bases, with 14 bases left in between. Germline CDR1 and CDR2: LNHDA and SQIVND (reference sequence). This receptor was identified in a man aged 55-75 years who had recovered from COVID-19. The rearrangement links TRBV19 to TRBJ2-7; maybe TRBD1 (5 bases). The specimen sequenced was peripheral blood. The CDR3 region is CASSIKTEMTYEQYF. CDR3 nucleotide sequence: TGTGCCAGTAGTATCAAGACAGAAATGACCTACGAGCAGTACTTC.